Each of the 25 T cell receptor beta chains below was sequenced from the same sample in a study of shared clonotypes between healthy human individuals. Libraries were prepared by immunoSEQ multiplex PCR; TCRdb keeps only in-frame clonotypes and omits some of them. The table includes roughly 200,000 clones, around 63% detected once. Sequenced material: memory CD4+ T cells sorted from blood. As for subset: CD45RA-negative fraction. The receptors derive from a young man in good health.

The chain carries TRBV6-6 and TRBJ2-7; D might be TRBD1 or TRBD2, each matching 5 bases. Germline CDR1 is MNHNY and CDR2 is SVGAGI (reference sequence). The CDR3 spans 14 residues. Between the trimmed V and J ends, which lost 10 bases and 6 bases, there was a span of 22 bases. This CDR3 reads CATGALAKMGEQYF. In nucleotides, the CDR3 is TGTGCCACCGGGGCCCTGGCAAAAATGGGCGAGCAGTACTTC.

With regard to this clone: One base separates it from a far larger clone, so it is likely a read error. Other nucleotide sequences from this sample produce the same CDR3. V is TRBV5-1 and J is TRBJ2-1; 7 bases are shared with TRBD2. The CDR3 length is 13 residues. Germline CDR1 SGHRS, CDR2 YFSETQ. The V and J ends lost 3 bases and 7 bases, in that order; junction bases with no gene match: 4. The CDR3 coding sequence is TGCGCCAGCAGCTCGCCGGGGGGTAATGAGCAGTTCTTC. It encodes CASSSPGGNEQFF.

The genes are TRBV5-1 and TRBJ1-2; D perhaps matches TRBD1 (5 bases). Germline V gives CDR1 SGHRS, CDR2 YFSETQ. Between the trimmed V and J ends, which lost 3 bases and 3 bases, there was a span of 15 bases. This CDR3 is 15 amino acids long. The CDR3 DNA sequence: TGCGCCAGCAGCTCAAGTACCGACAGCCACTATGGCTACACCTTC. Its protein is CASSSSTDSHYGYTF.

The chain is built from TRBV19 and TRBJ1-2; 8 bases agree with TRBD1. The germline V gene has CDR1 LNHDA and CDR2 SQIVND (reference sequence). V lost 4 bases to trimming and J lost 8 bases; unmatched junction nucleotides: 12. The CDR3 contains 15 residues. The CDR3 DNA follows: TGTGCCAGTAGTAAATCACGGCAGGGGGCGAGAGGCTACACCTTC. Protein: CASSKSRQGARGYTF.

As for this clone: A much larger clone lies a single base off, so this may be a read error. Here the CDR3 DNA reads TGTGCCAGCAGATTCACAGATACGCAGTATTTT. It translates to CASRFTDTQYF. This chain connects TRBV6-6 to TRBJ2-3, with unresolved D. Trimming shortened V by 6 bases and J by 2 bases, and 3 bases separated the two germline ends. The CDR3 covers 11 residues. CDR1 and CDR2 (germline): MNHNY, SVGAGI (reference sequence).

The chain carries TRBV7-2 and TRBJ1-2, with TRBD1 matching 7 bases. The V and J ends lost 3 bases and 8 bases, in that order; junction bases with no gene match: 3. The CDR3 contains 12 residues. CDR1 and CDR2 from the germline V gene are SGHTA and FQGNSA. The CDR3 here is CASSFRQGGYTF. CDR3 nucleotides: TGTGCCAGCAGCTTTCGACAGGGAGGCTACACCTTC.

This chain connects TRBV2 to TRBJ1-2, with D hard to call. The CDR3 is made up of 13 amino acids. Germline CDR1 SNHLY, CDR2 FYNNEI. Trimming removed 9 bases at V and 7 bases at J, with 18 bases between. The CDR3 loop reads CASRLRSRAGYTF. As DNA, the CDR3 is TGTGCCAGTAGACTAAGGTCAAGAGCTGGCTACACCTTC.

This clone occurred a few times. This chain connects TRBV28 to TRBJ2-7; D may correspond to TRBD1 or TRBD2 (5 bases each). Germline loops: CDR1 MDHEN, CDR2 SYDVKM. The CDR3 is 14 residues long. V was shortened by 3 bases and J by 2 bases, with 11 bases between the two germline ends. The CDR3 DNA sequence: TGTGCCAGCAGTTTCGGGACCTATACCTACGAGCAGTACTTC. Its translation is CASSFGTYTYEQYF.

The rearrangement links TRBV28 to TRBJ2-1, with D maybe TRBD2 (6 bases). The germline V gene encodes CDR1 MDHEN and CDR2 SYDVKM. The CDR3 sequence is 16 residues long. V was shortened by 2 bases and J by 0 bases, with 11 bases between the two germline ends. Written as DNA, the CDR3 is TGTGCCAGCAGTTTAGCGACTAGAAGCTCCTACAATGAGCAGTTCTTC. Protein: CASSLATRSSYNEQFF.

This chain joins TRBV7-2 and TRBJ1-1; 9 nucleotides line up with TRBD1. The CDR3 runs to 13 residues. Germline CDR1 SGHTA, CDR2 FQGNSA. V gave up 5 bases and J gave up 8 bases; unmatched junction bases: 6. Written as DNA, the CDR3 is TGTGCCAGCAGCCCAGGACAGGGGCAGGAAGCTTTCTTT. Encoded protein: CASSPGQGQEAFF.

The sample holds one count of this clone. V usage is TRBV5-5 and J usage is TRBJ2-7, with D hard to call. The CDR3 covers 15 residues. Trimming removed 0 bases from V and 2 bases from J, with 12 bases in between. Germline CDR1 and CDR2: SGHKS and YYEKEE (reference sequence). The CDR3 nucleotides are TGTGCCAGCAGCTTGGCCTCTGACACTCCCTACGAGCAGTACTTC. Translating gives CASSLASDTPYEQYF.

As for this clone: The same CDR3 also results from other DNA sequences found in this sample. V and J are TRBV5-1 and TRBJ2-7; D is uncertain. CDR1 is SGHRS and CDR2 is YFSETQ in the germline V gene. The CDR3 is 13 amino acids. Trimming left V 5 bases short and J 0 bases short, with 9 bases between. The CDR3 reads CASSRDFSYEQYF. For the CDR3, the DNA is TGCGCCAGCAGTAGGGATTTCTCCTACGAGCAGTACTTC.

This chain uses TRBV19 with TRBJ1-2; D ambiguous. Germline-derived CDR1 and CDR2 are LNHDA and SQIVND (reference sequence). This CDR3 is built from 11 residues. V lost 6 bases and J 4 bases, leaving 6 bases between the germline ends. CDR3: CASRDAYGYTF. DNA for the CDR3: TGTGCCAGTAGGGACGCCTATGGCTACACCTTC.

The gene calls are TRBV14 and TRBJ1-1, with a possible D match to TRBD1 (5 bases). Germline V CDR1 and CDR2: SGHDN, FVKESK. V gave up 4 bases and J gave up 7 bases, with 13 bases separating them. The CDR3 runs 13 residues. The CDR3 DNA follows: TGTGCCAGCAGCCCCAAGATCGGGGGTGAAGCTTTCTTT. This encodes CASSPKIGGEAFF.

The genes are TRBV19 and TRBJ2-2; the D gene is possibly TRBD1 (6 bases). CDR3 length equals 14 residues. Germline values: CDR1 LNHDA, CDR2 SQIVND (reference sequence). Trimming took 1 base from V and 5 from J, leaving 8 bases between them. The DNA for the CDR3 is TGTGCCAGTAGTATAGCAACAGGGACCGGGGAGCTGTTTTTT. Translated: CASSIATGTGELFF.

This clone came up once. The genes are TRBV18 and TRBJ1-2, with D tentatively TRBD1 (6 bases). V was trimmed by 2 bases and J by 4 bases, leaving 14 bases between them. The CDR3 covers 15 residues. Germline loops: CDR1 KGHSH, CDR2 LQKENI. CDR3 sequence reads: CASSPKSAGVYGYTF. In DNA, the CDR3 is TGTGCCAGCTCACCAAAATCCGCAGGGGTCTATGGCTACACCTTC.

The chain uses TRBV28 and TRBJ2-1; 12 bases match TRBD2. There are 15 residues in the CDR3. The germline V gene encodes CDR1 MDHEN and CDR2 SYDVKM. After removal of 5 bases from V and 5 bases from J, the junction contained 4 bases not matched to a gene. The CDR3 sequence: CASSTSGRSHNEQFF. The DNA for the CDR3 is TGTGCCAGCAGTACTAGCGGGAGGTCCCACAATGAGCAGTTCTTC.

This clone is a singleton in its sample. The chain has TRBV29-1 and TRBJ1-1; D call uncertain. V was pared by 4 bases and J by 0 bases, with 15 bases between. Germline values: CDR1 SQVTM, CDR2 ANQGSEA. This CDR3 is 15 amino acids long. The CDR3 DNA reads TGCAGCGTTGGCGGCGGATGGGGAATGAACACTGAAGCTTTCTTT. This codes for CSVGGGWGMNTEAFF. The whole variable domain, remainder taken from reference TRBV29-1 and TRBJ1-1, is SAVISQKPSRDICQRGTSLTIQCQVDSQVTMMFWYRQQPGQSLTLIATANQGSEATYESGFVIDKFPISRPNLTFSTLTVSNMSPEDSSIYLCSVGGGWGMNTEAFFGQGTRLTVV.

V gene TRBV10-2 combines with J gene TRBJ2-1; a possible D gene is TRBD2 (7 bases). Trimming removed 6 bases at V and 8 bases at J, with 23 bases between. Germline CDR1 and CDR2: WSHSY and SAAADI. CDR3 size: 16 residues. CDR3 in amino acids: CASRWGGQGTLDEQFF. CDR3 nucleotide sequence: TGCGCCAGCAGGTGGGGGGGCCAGGGGACTTTGGATGAGCAGTTCTTC.

The chain couples TRBV2 to TRBJ2-5, with D possibly TRBD1 on 5 matching bases. The CDR3 has 14 residues. Germline assignment: CDR1 SNHLY and CDR2 FYNNEI. The ends were cut back, 5 bases at V and 4 bases at J, with 14 bases in the middle. CDR3 protein: CASSQGRVGETQYF. The CDR3 DNA reads as TGTGCCAGCAGTCAGGGCAGGGTGGGAGAGACCCAGTACTTC.

The J gene is TRBJ2-7, the V gene TRBV6-5, with no clear D. Trimming left V 2 bases short and J 1 base short, with 9 bases between. This CDR3 is built from 14 residues. Germline CDR1 and CDR2: MNHEY and SVGAGI. The CDR3 sequence: CASSYAGSSYEQYF. The DNA of the CDR3 is TGTGCCAGCAGTTACGCCGGATCGTCCTACGAGCAGTACTTC.

The V and J genes are TRBV18 and TRBJ2-2; possibly TRBD1 for D (6 bases). Deletions cut 3 bases from V and 6 bases from J, with 17 bases between. CDR3 length equals 16 residues. Germline V CDR1 and CDR2: KGHSH, LQKENI. This CDR3 is CASSPVRRGGAGELFF. The CDR3 DNA reads TGTGCCAGCTCACCCGTGAGAAGAGGGGGTGCCGGGGAGCTGTTTTTT. Drawing the rest from reference TRBV18 and TRBJ2-2, the complete variable domain is NAGVMQNPRHLVRRRGQEARLRCSPMKGHSHVYWYRQLPEEGLKFMVYLQKENIIDESGMPKERFSAEFPKEGPSILRIQQVVRGDSAAYFCASSPVRRGGAGELFFGEGSRLTVL.

In this sample, this clone turned up a few times. The chain recombines TRBV5-1 with TRBJ2-1, with 8 nucleotides matching TRBD2. The germline V gene encodes CDR1 SGHRS and CDR2 YFSETQ. The V gene end was trimmed by 1 base and the J gene end by 7 bases; junction bases not matched to a gene: 7. The CDR3 is made up of 15 amino acids. CDR3 region: CASSLYSGTENEQFF. CDR3 sequence (DNA): TGCGCCAGCAGCTTGTATAGCGGGACGGAAAATGAGCAGTTCTTC.

The chain carries TRBV4-3 and TRBJ1-5; 9 bases are shared with TRBD1. The V segment lost 5 bases and the J segment 1 base; nucleotides outside the gene matches: 18. The CDR3 is 20 residues long. In germline, CDR1 is LGHNA, CDR2 YSLEER. The CDR3 spells CASSSRWSPGTGLSNQPQHF. In nucleotides, the CDR3 is TGCGCCAGCAGCTCACGGTGGAGCCCCGGGACAGGGTTAAGCAATCAGCCCCAGCATTTT.

This clone was counted a few times. This rearrangement joins TRBV28 to TRBJ1-1, with TRBD1 matching over 9 bases. The germline V gene encodes CDR1 MDHEN and CDR2 SYDVKM. V dropped 10 bases and J dropped 1; count of bases not matched to a gene: 4. The length of the CDR3 is 13 residues. The CDR3 coding sequence is TGTGCCACCCAACAGGGGGCGAACACTGAAGCTTTCTTT. Translating it yields CATQQGANTEAFF.